The 23 T cell receptor beta chains presented below share a single source sample, sequenced in a study of cytomegalovirus exposure and HLA in healthy donors. Only in-frame clones appear in the TCRdb table, and some are missing; sequencing was by immunoSEQ multiplex PCR. The profile shows over 65,000 clones, around 94% of them singletons. Sequences were obtained from PBMCs. The receptors originated from a woman aged 18-29 years in good health and CMV-seropositive.

The chain uses TRBV6-6 and TRBJ2-2; D not resolved. Trimming took off 5 bases at V and 4 bases at J, with 17 bases between the two ends. Germline CDR1 reads MNHNY; CDR2 reads SVGAGI (reference sequence). The CDR3 is made up of 16 amino acids. The CDR3 DNA reads TGTGCCAGCAGTCTAAATGCCCCTTCGGGCACCGGGGAGCTGTTTTTT. This gives the protein CASSLNAPSGTGELFF.

This chain uses TRBV7-8 with TRBJ1-1, with 7 positions matching TRBD1. Germline-derived CDR1 and CDR2 are SGHVS and FQNEAQ. The CDR3 has 16 residues. With V trimmed by 1 base and J by 6 bases, 11 bases remained unmatched. Written as DNA, the CDR3 is TGTGCCAGCAGCTTAGGGGATTACAGGGGCGGGCCTGAAGCTTTCTTT. This codes for CASSLGDYRGGPEAFF. The entire variable domain, with the rest obtained from reference TRBV7-8 and TRBJ1-1, is as follows: GAGVSQSPRYKVAKRGQDVALRCDPISGHVSLFWYQQALGQGPEFLTYFQNEAQLDKSGLPSDRFFAERPEGSVSTLKIQRTQQEDSAVYLCASSLGDYRGGPEAFFGQGTRLTVV.

This clone was picked up one time. The chain is built from TRBV12-5 and TRBJ1-2; D gene unclear. There are 16 residues in the CDR3. V was shortened by 3 bases and J by 2 bases, with 16 bases between the two germline ends. The germline CDR1 and CDR2 sequences are LGHNT and FRNRAP. Here the CDR3 DNA reads TGTGCTAGTGGTTTTAAAGGTGACCGGCGGAACTATGGCTACACCTTC. Its protein is CASGFKGDRRNYGYTF. Variable domain in full (rest from reference TRBV12-5 and TRBJ1-2): DARVTQTPRHKVTEMGQEVTMRCQPILGHNTVFWYRQTMMQGLELLAYFRNRAPLDDSGMPKDRFSAEMPDATLATLKIQPSEPRDSAVYFCASGFKGDRRNYGYTFGSGTRLTVV.

The chain has TRBV7-3 and TRBJ2-1; D not resolved. V gave up 5 bases and J gave up 7 bases, with 9 bases separating them. CDR3 length: 12 residues. CDR1 is SGHTA and CDR2 is FQGTGA in the germline V gene. The CDR3 region is CASSHDLNEQFF. CDR3 coding DNA: TGTGCCAGCAGCCATGATCTAAATGAGCAGTTCTTC.

The V gene is TRBV19, the J gene TRBJ2-3; D not resolved. The CDR3 loop spans 12 amino acids. The germline V and J ends were trimmed by 8 bases and 2 bases, with 8 bases remaining between them. Germline-derived CDR1 and CDR2 are LNHDA and SQIVND (reference sequence). CDR3 protein: CASPRYTDTQYF. The CDR3 nucleotides are TGTGCCAGTCCCCGGTACACAGATACGCAGTATTTT.

This clone has just a few counts. The chain combines TRBV5-1 with TRBJ2-7; the D gene is possibly TRBD1 (5 bases). V was cut by 7 bases and J by 4 bases, with 18 bases left in between. Per germline, CDR1 SGHRS and CDR2 YFSETQ. The CDR3 is 14 residues long. CDR3 loop: CASAPQGIGYEQYF. CDR3 sequence (DNA): TGCGCCAGCGCCCCCCAGGGTATAGGGTACGAGCAGTACTTC.

V is TRBV20-1 and J is TRBJ2-7; weak D call: TRBD2 (5 bases). V was clipped by 3 bases and J by 6 bases, with 9 bases between them. The CDR3 runs to 11 residues. The V gene's germline CDR1 is DFQATT and CDR2 SNEGSKA (reference sequence). The CDR3 protein is CSASSAVEQYF. The CDR3 bases are TGCAGTGCTAGCTCAGCGGTCGAGCAGTACTTC.

This sequence joins TRBV15 and TRBJ2-1, with no clear D. Germline V gene sequence: CDR1 LNHNV, CDR2 YYDKDF (reference sequence). CDR3 length equals 15 residues. Trimming cost V 8 bases and J 6 bases, with 20 bases left between them. CDR3 bases: TGTGCCACCGAGGATCTTGGAAGTTTAGTCAATGAGCAGTTCTTC. Amino acids: CATEDLGSLVNEQFF.

J is TRBJ2-3 and V is TRBV30, with D unresolved. Trimming took off 0 bases at V and 4 bases at J, with 5 bases between the two ends. The CDR3 extends over 12 amino acids. CDR1 and CDR2 (germline): GTSNPN, SVGIG (reference sequence). The CDR3 coding sequence is TGTGCCTGGAGTGTAGAGGCAGATACGCAGTATTTT. Its translation is CAWSVEADTQYF.

This chain connects TRBV25-1 to TRBJ1-2; D unclear. The germline V and J ends were trimmed by 8 bases and 0 bases, with 7 bases remaining between them. From germline, CDR1 is MGHDK and CDR2 SYGVNS. This CDR3 region has 12 residues. The CDR3 loop reads CASLTANYGYTF. The DNA for the CDR3 is TGTGCCAGCCTTACAGCTAACTATGGCTACACCTTC.

V gene TRBV6-6 combines with J gene TRBJ2-7, with D perhaps matching TRBD1 (5 bases). V was cut by 6 bases and J by 3 bases, with 18 bases left in between. Germline CDR1 reads MNHNY; CDR2 reads SVGAGI (reference sequence). This CDR3 region has 15 residues. The CDR3 coding sequence is TGTGCCAGCAGCTCGCTTAGGCAGGGCAGCTACGAGCAGTACTTC. It translates to CASSSLRQGSYEQYF.

V gene TRBV29-1 combines with J gene TRBJ2-1; 7 bases map to TRBD2. CDR1 is SQVTM, CDR2 ANQGSEA, per germline. Unmatched junction bases numbered 5, after V lost 5 bases and J lost 1 base. The CDR3 is 14 amino acids. The CDR3 DNA reads as TGCAGCGTTAGCGGGATTCGGTCCTACAATGAGCAGTTCTTC. Translating it yields CSVSGIRSYNEQFF.

The J gene is TRBJ2-2, the V gene TRBV29-1, with D uncertain. The ends were cut back, 6 bases at V and 4 bases at J, with 12 bases in the middle. This CDR3 spans 13 amino acids. From germline, CDR1 is SQVTM and CDR2 ANQGSEA. The CDR3 region is CSVQLPGTGELFF. CDR3 coding DNA: TGCAGCGTCCAACTTCCGGGCACCGGGGAGCTGTTTTTT.

In the case of this clone: An end of the junction differs from the germline gene, which may be a read error. The chain employs TRBV6-5 and TRBJ1-2; 7 bases agree with TRBD1. Germline lookup yields CDR1 MNHEY and CDR2 SVGAGI. The CDR3 runs 10 residues. The CDR3 region has the DNA TGTGCCAGCTTCGTCGGGACAGCATTCTTC. Protein product: CASFVGTAFF.

The chain recombines TRBV7-2 with TRBJ2-4; possible D gene TRBD2, 6 bases. The CDR3 contains 17 residues. Germline CDR1 and CDR2: SGHTA and FQGNSA. Trimming pared 1 base from V and 4 bases from J, leaving 17 bases between. CDR3 sequence: CASSLGLRNGGKNIQYF. The CDR3 DNA reads as TGTGCCAGCAGCTTAGGACTGAGGAACGGGGGAAAAAACATTCAGTACTTC.

This clone has more than one count but fewer than ten. This sequence joins TRBV6-1 and TRBJ1-4; 9 nucleotides align to TRBD1. Germline V gene data show CDR1 as MNHNS and CDR2 as SASEGT. After removal of 0 bases from V and 4 bases from J, the junction contained 0 bases not matched to a gene. This CDR3 spans 15 amino acids. The CDR3 DNA is TGTGCCAGCAGTGAAGCGACAGGGGGTAATGAAAAACTGTTTTTT. Its translation is CASSEATGGNEKLFF.

The chain links TRBV7-9 to TRBJ1-2; 7 bases map to TRBD1. V shed 2 bases, J shed 8 bases, and the junction held 20 bases outside the gene matches. This CDR3 region has 18 residues. CDR1 and CDR2 from the germline V gene are SEHNR and FQNEAQ (reference sequence). Here the CDR3 reads CASSLYTWTGDLEGGYTF. In DNA form, the CDR3 reads TGTGCCAGCAGCTTATATACCTGGACAGGCGACCTCGAGGGGGGCTACACCTTC.

This clone was observed a handful of times. This sequence joins TRBV6-5 and TRBJ1-1; D is unresolved. This CDR3 spans 14 amino acids. In germline, CDR1 is MNHEY, CDR2 SVGAGI. V was trimmed by 2 bases and J by 2 bases, leaving 9 bases between them. CDR3 sequence: CASSYSADNTEAFF. The CDR3 region has the DNA TGTGCCAGCAGTTACAGTGCAGATAACACTGAAGCTTTCTTT.

The rearrangement uses TRBV7-2 and TRBJ2-7; 11 nucleotides match TRBD2. CDR1 is SGHTA and CDR2 is FQGNSA in the germline V gene. Unmatched junction bases numbered 4, after V lost 1 base and J lost 5 bases. The CDR3 sequence is 15 residues long. CDR3 protein: CASSLGGLAGNEQYF. DNA of the CDR3: TGTGCCAGCAGCTTAGGTGGACTAGCGGGTAACGAGCAGTACTTC.

This clone was recorded once. The chain employs TRBV7-2 and TRBJ2-7; 11 nucleotides align to TRBD2. Germline loops: CDR1 SGHTA, CDR2 FQGNSA. This CDR3 has 16 residues. V was clipped by 1 base and J by 7 bases; unmatched bases: 9. The CDR3 region is CASSLEASGRSVEQYF. CDR3 in DNA: TGTGCCAGCAGCTTAGAGGCTAGCGGGAGGTCCGTAGAGCAGTACTTC.

The rearrangement joins TRBV18 to TRBJ1-2; D remains ambiguous. The CDR3 loop spans 16 amino acids. Germline-derived CDR1 and CDR2 are KGHSH and LQKENI. Between the trimmed V and J ends, which lost 2 bases and 0 bases, there was a span of 13 bases. CDR3 sequence (DNA): TGTGCCAGCTCACCATTGGGAGGTCAGTCTAACTATGGCTACACCTTC. Amino acids: CASSPLGGQSNYGYTF.

The chain links TRBV19 to TRBJ2-7; maybe TRBD2 (6 bases). V was trimmed by 1 base and J by 3 bases, leaving 10 bases between them. Germline V gene data show CDR1 as LNHDA and CDR2 as SQIVND (reference sequence). The CDR3 totals 14 residues. The CDR3 coding sequence is TGTGCCAGTAGTATAGCAGGCGGGAACTACGAGCAGTACTTC. It translates to CASSIAGGNYEQYF.

The rearrangement links TRBV6-1 to TRBJ2-7; a possible D gene is TRBD1 (5 bases). V was cut by 2 bases and J by 8 bases, with 16 bases left in between. The CDR3 is 14 amino acids. CDR1 MNHNS and CDR2 SASEGT come from the germline V gene. The CDR3 sequence is CASSETKDIVKQYF. CDR3 coding DNA: TGTGCCAGCAGTGAAACTAAGGACATTGTAAAGCAGTACTTC.